Listed below are T cell receptor beta chains from one sample, sequenced in a study of beta chain features in type 1 diabetes. Data came from immunoSEQ multiplex PCR; TCRdb stores just in-frame clones and leaves some out. Of some 410,000 clones listed, about 15% are singletons. Sequenced: naive CD4+ T cells from blood. These receptors were collected from a man aged 30-40 years in good health. CDR3s include the opening cysteine and the closing phenylalanine or tryptophan. The order of the fields is clone size, V gene, D gene, J gene, CDR3 protein, CDR3 DNA. A D gene is named only where the DNA matches it firmly. The size of a clone is reported for some rows only, either as once, few or many, or as a class for expanded clones.

abundance: few; v_gene: TRBV5-4; d_gene: TRBD2; j_gene: TRBJ2-2; CDR3aa: CASSTGTSRAGELFF; CDR3nt: TGTGCCAGCAGTACCGGGACTAGCAGGGCCGGGGAGCTGTTTTTT
abundance: few; v_gene: TRBV14; d_gene: TRBD2; j_gene: TRBJ2-5; CDR3aa: CASSQEGLAGEETQYF; CDR3nt: TGTGCCAGCAGCCAAGAGGGACTAGCGGGGGAAGAGACCCAGTACTTC
abundance: NA; v_gene: TRBV28; d_gene: NA; j_gene: TRBJ1-2; CDR3aa: CASSQGPSYGYTF; CDR3nt: TGTGCCAGCAGCCAAGGACCGTCATATGGCTACACCTTC
abundance: few; v_gene: TRBV7-2; d_gene: TRBD1; j_gene: TRBJ1-1; CDR3aa: CASSLRGRGAEAFF; CDR3nt: TGTGCCAGCAGCCTCAGGGGGCGCGGAGCTGAAGCTTTCTTT
abundance: NA; v_gene: TRBV5-4; d_gene: TRBD1; j_gene: TRBJ2-7; CDR3aa: CASSFRDRGYEQYF; CDR3nt: TGTGCCAGCAGCTTCCGGGACAGGGGGTACGAGCAGTACTTC
abundance: NA; v_gene: TRBV6-5; d_gene: NA; j_gene: TRBJ1-5; CDR3aa: CASSGHRDQPQHF; CDR3nt: TGTGCCAGCAGTGGACACAGGGATCAGCCCCAGCATTTT
abundance: few; v_gene: TRBV4-3; d_gene: NA; j_gene: TRBJ1-3; CDR3aa: CASSQRGQTIASGNTIYF; CDR3nt: TGCGCCAGCAGCCAACGAGGACAGACGATAGCCTCTGGAAACACCATATATTTT
abundance: NA; v_gene: TRBV15; d_gene: NA; j_gene: TRBJ1-2; CDR3aa: CATNSDGYTF; CDR3nt: TGTGCCACCAACTCCGATGGCTACACCTTC
abundance: NA; v_gene: TRBV2; d_gene: NA; j_gene: TRBJ1-2; CDR3aa: CASSEGGTRNGYTF; CDR3nt: TGTGCCAGCAGTGAAGGTGGGACCAGGAATGGCTACACCTTC
abundance: few; v_gene: TRBV7-2; d_gene: NA; j_gene: TRBJ2-5; CDR3aa: CASSLDRSGTQYF; CDR3nt: TGTGCCAGCAGCTTAGACAGGTCCGGGACCCAGTACTTC
abundance: few; v_gene: TRBV5-1; d_gene: NA; j_gene: TRBJ2-7; CDR3aa: CASSWGQNEQYF; CDR3nt: TGCGCCAGCAGCTGGGGACAAAACGAGCAGTACTTC
abundance: few; v_gene: TRBV2; d_gene: NA; j_gene: TRBJ2-3; CDR3aa: CASSVLTGGTDTQYF; CDR3nt: TGTGCCAGCAGTGTACTGACAGGAGGCACAGATACGCAGTATTTT
abundance: few; v_gene: TRBV7-2; d_gene: TRBD2; j_gene: TRBJ2-3; CDR3aa: CASSSGLGTDTQYF; CDR3nt: TGTGCCAGCAGCTCGGGACTAGGTACAGATACGCAGTATTTT
abundance: NA; v_gene: TRBV30; d_gene: TRBD1; j_gene: TRBJ1-2; CDR3aa: CAWSPDREDYGYTF; CDR3nt: TGTGCCTGGAGTCCGGACAGGGAGGACTATGGCTACACCTTC
abundance: NA; v_gene: TRBV5-1; d_gene: NA; j_gene: TRBJ1-5; CDR3aa: CASSLSSNQPQHF; CDR3nt: TGCGCCAGCAGCTTGTCGAGCAATCAGCCCCAGCATTTT
abundance: NA; v_gene: TRBV7-2; d_gene: NA; j_gene: TRBJ2-3; CDR3aa: CASSTQAGVSGTDTQYF; CDR3nt: TGTGCCAGCAGCACCCAAGCAGGTGTGTCAGGCACAGATACGCAGTATTTT
abundance: few; v_gene: TRBV9; d_gene: NA; j_gene: TRBJ2-3; CDR3aa: CASSVEAGQIADTQYF; CDR3nt: TGTGCCAGCAGCGTAGAGGCAGGGCAGATTGCGGATACGCAGTATTTT
abundance: few; v_gene: TRBV9; d_gene: NA; j_gene: TRBJ1-5; CDR3aa: CASSVGHGGNQPQHF; CDR3nt: TGTGCCAGCAGCGTTGGACATGGGGGAAATCAGCCCCAGCATTTT
abundance: few; v_gene: TRBV29-1; d_gene: NA; j_gene: TRBJ2-5; CDR3aa: CSVGPLRQVGETQYF; CDR3nt: TGCAGCGTTGGGCCGCTTAGACAGGTCGGAGAGACCCAGTACTTC
abundance: few; v_gene: TRBV7-6; d_gene: TRBD2; j_gene: TRBJ2-1; CDR3aa: CASSPPGGDNEQFF; CDR3nt: TGTGCCAGCAGCCCCCCCGGGGGGGACAATGAGCAGTTCTTC
abundance: few; v_gene: TRBV5-1; d_gene: TRBD1; j_gene: TRBJ2-3; CDR3aa: CASSKGQGGDTQYF; CDR3nt: TGCGCCAGCAGCAAGGGACAGGGCGGGGATACGCAGTATTTT
abundance: NA; v_gene: TRBV25-1; d_gene: TRBD1; j_gene: TRBJ2-1; CDR3aa: CASSEPQGANEQFF; CDR3nt: TGTGCCAGCAGTGAACCACAGGGGGCTAATGAGCAGTTCTTC
abundance: NA; v_gene: TRBV9; d_gene: NA; j_gene: TRBJ2-5; CDR3aa: CASSPRGIQGTETQYF; CDR3nt: TGTGCCAGCAGCCCCCGTGGAATCCAGGGGACGGAGACCCAGTACTTC
abundance: few; v_gene: TRBV7-2; d_gene: NA; j_gene: TRBJ2-2; CDR3aa: CASSPLTGELFF; CDR3nt: TGTGCCAGCAGCCCCTTAACCGGGGAGCTGTTTTTT
abundance: few; v_gene: TRBV5-1; d_gene: NA; j_gene: TRBJ2-5; CDR3aa: CASSLPGPKETQYF; CDR3nt: TGCGCCAGCAGCTTGCCGGGGCCGAAAGAGACCCAGTACTTC
abundance: few; v_gene: TRBV29-1; d_gene: NA; j_gene: TRBJ1-4; CDR3aa: CSVAGGLGGEKLFF; CDR3nt: TGCAGCGTAGCCGGCGGGTTGGGGGGTGAAAAACTGTTTTTT
abundance: few; v_gene: TRBV5-1; d_gene: TRBD2; j_gene: TRBJ2-1; CDR3aa: CASSSNLAGGYNEQFF; CDR3nt: TGCGCCAGCAGTTCGAACCTAGCGGGAGGATACAATGAGCAGTTCTTC
abundance: few; v_gene: TRBV27; d_gene: TRBD1; j_gene: TRBJ2-5; CDR3aa: CASKRSQGARETQYF; CDR3nt: TGTGCCAGCAAGAGAAGTCAGGGGGCTAGAGAGACCCAGTACTTC
abundance: few; v_gene: TRBV10-2; d_gene: NA; j_gene: TRBJ2-7; CDR3aa: CASREAVSYEQYF; CDR3nt: TGCGCCAGCAGGGAAGCGGTGTCCTACGAGCAGTACTTC
abundance: many; v_gene: TRBV15; d_gene: TRBD2; j_gene: TRBJ2-1; CDR3aa: CATSRGRGGDEQFF; CDR3nt: TGTGCCACCAGCAGAGGCCGGGGGGGCGATGAGCAGTTCTTC
abundance: few; v_gene: TRBV10-2; d_gene: NA; j_gene: TRBJ1-1; CDR3aa: CASSEHSGTGTEAFF; CDR3nt: TGCGCCAGCAGTGAGCACTCGGGGACGGGCACTGAAGCTTTCTTT
abundance: NA; v_gene: TRBV5-1; d_gene: TRBD2; j_gene: TRBJ2-3; CDR3aa: CASSLVGLAGSTSTDTQYF; CDR3nt: TGCGCCAGCAGCTTGGTGGGACTAGCGGGATCCACTAGCACAGATACGCAGTATTTT
abundance: NA; v_gene: TRBV12-5; d_gene: NA; j_gene: TRBJ2-7; CDR3aa: CASGVGGTYEQYF; CDR3nt: TGTGCTAGTGGTGTCGGAGGGACCTACGAGCAGTACTTC
abundance: NA; v_gene: TRBV29-1; d_gene: NA; j_gene: TRBJ2-2; CDR3aa: CSVEGPQTGFVGTGELFF; CDR3nt: TGCAGCGTTGAGGGCCCGCAAACAGGGTTTGTTGGGACCGGGGAGCTGTTTTTT
abundance: few; v_gene: TRBV1; d_gene: NA; j_gene: TRBJ2-3; CDR3aa: CTSSTPSGTKREADTQYF; CDR3nt: TGCACCAGCAGCACACCCTCCGGGACTAAGAGGGAGGCAGATACGCAGTATTTT
abundance: few; v_gene: TRBV6-5; d_gene: NA; j_gene: TRBJ2-7; CDR3aa: CASRESVSYVEQYF; CDR3nt: TGTGCCAGCAGGGAATCTGTTTCCTACGTGGAGCAGTACTTC
abundance: NA; v_gene: TRBV15; d_gene: NA; j_gene: TRBJ2-3; CDR3aa: CATSRDSRITDTQYF; CDR3nt: TGTGCCACCAGCAGAGATTCTCGAATCACAGATACGCAGTATTTT
abundance: NA; v_gene: TRBV7-8; d_gene: TRBD2; j_gene: TRBJ2-3; CDR3aa: CASSLREGLTDTQYF; CDR3nt: TGTGCCAGCAGCCTAAGGGAGGGGTTGACAGATACGCAGTATTTT
abundance: NA; v_gene: TRBV30; d_gene: NA; j_gene: TRBJ2-3; CDR3aa: CAWSPGTDTQYF; CDR3nt: TGTGCCTGGAGTCCCGGGACAGATACGCAGTATTTT
abundance: few; v_gene: TRBV4-1; d_gene: TRBD1; j_gene: TRBJ2-1; CDR3aa: CASSRKGTGTEQFF; CDR3nt: TGCGCCAGCAGCCGAAAAGGGACAGGGACTGAGCAGTTCTTC
abundance: NA; v_gene: TRBV18; d_gene: NA; j_gene: TRBJ2-5; CDR3aa: CASSPPRGLRDEGTQYF; CDR3nt: TGTGCCAGCTCACCACCTCGAGGACTAAGGGACGAGGGGACCCAGTACTTC
abundance: NA; v_gene: TRBV5-4; d_gene: TRBD2; j_gene: TRBJ2-1; CDR3aa: CASRLTSGSYNEQFF; CDR3nt: TGTGCCAGCAGACTGACTAGCGGGAGTTATAATGAGCAGTTCTTC
abundance: NA; v_gene: TRBV15; d_gene: NA; j_gene: TRBJ1-1; CDR3aa: CATSREPGNTEAFF; CDR3nt: TGTGCCACCAGCAGAGAGCCGGGGAACACTGAAGCTTTCTTT
abundance: few; v_gene: TRBV7-9; d_gene: TRBD1; j_gene: TRBJ2-3; CDR3aa: CASSFTGGTQYF; CDR3nt: TGTGCCAGCAGCTTTACAGGGGGGACGCAGTATTTT
abundance: few; v_gene: TRBV30; d_gene: NA; j_gene: TRBJ1-1; CDR3aa: CAWSSRTEAFF; CDR3nt: TGTGCCTGGAGTTCCCGGACTGAAGCTTTCTTT
abundance: few; v_gene: TRBV14; d_gene: NA; j_gene: TRBJ2-3; CDR3aa: CASSQKDTQYF; CDR3nt: TGTGCCAGCAGCCAGAAGGATACGCAGTATTTT
abundance: few; v_gene: TRBV7-7; d_gene: NA; j_gene: TRBJ2-1; CDR3aa: CASSLDRSQEQFF; CDR3nt: TGTGCTAGCAGCTTAGATCGGTCTCAGGAGCAGTTCTTC
abundance: NA; v_gene: TRBV18; d_gene: NA; j_gene: TRBJ2-3; CDR3aa: CASSPRRSTDTQYF; CDR3nt: TGTGCCAGCTCACCAAGGCGGAGCACAGATACGCAGTATTTT
abundance: few; v_gene: TRBV7-2; d_gene: NA; j_gene: TRBJ2-4; CDR3aa: CASSTQQATKNIQYF; CDR3nt: TGTGCCAGCAGCACTCAACAGGCGACCAAAAACATTCAGTACTTC
abundance: few; v_gene: TRBV19; d_gene: NA; j_gene: TRBJ2-3; CDR3aa: CASGINAIADTQYF; CDR3nt: TGTGCCAGTGGTATAAACGCGATCGCAGATACGCAGTATTTT
abundance: few; v_gene: TRBV7-8; d_gene: TRBD2; j_gene: TRBJ2-1; CDR3aa: CASSLGLAARFF; CDR3nt: TGTGCCAGCAGCCTGGGGCTAGCGGCCCGGTTCTTC
abundance: NA; v_gene: TRBV5-5; d_gene: TRBD2; j_gene: TRBJ2-3; CDR3aa: CASSRASGADTQYF; CDR3nt: TGTGCCAGCAGCCGGGCTAGCGGGGCAGATACGCAGTATTTT
abundance: NA; v_gene: TRBV9; d_gene: NA; j_gene: TRBJ2-1; CDR3aa: CASSVDRVDNEQFF; CDR3nt: TGTGCCAGCAGCGTTGACAGAGTCGACAATGAGCAGTTCTTC
abundance: few; v_gene: TRBV11-1; d_gene: NA; j_gene: TRBJ2-1; CDR3aa: CASSFFFREQFF; CDR3nt: TGTGCCAGCAGCTTTTTTTTCCGTGAGCAGTTCTTC
abundance: NA; v_gene: TRBV6-5; d_gene: NA; j_gene: TRBJ1-1; CDR3aa: CASSITDLNTEAFF; CDR3nt: TGTGCCAGCAGTATAACCGATCTGAACACTGAAGCTTTCTTT
abundance: NA; v_gene: TRBV4-2; d_gene: TRBD2; j_gene: TRBJ2-1; CDR3aa: CASSHRLAGGNEQFF; CDR3nt: TGTGCCAGCAGCCATAGGCTAGCGGGTGGTAATGAGCAGTTCTTC